A selection of T cell receptor beta chains follows, all from one sample in a study of post-analysis software for immune sequencing data. MiXCR, run by TCRdb on the PCR reads, gives a single entry per CDR3 protein. This table holds hundreds of thousands of distinct CDR3 sequences, roughly 40% found once. The sample consisted of blood. These receptors all come from a girl aged 10 to 17 with multiple sclerosis. CDR3s include the opening cysteine and the closing phenylalanine or tryptophan. D genes are given only for firm matches. Clone size appears in some rows only: once, few, many, or a class for an expanded clone.

j_call,v_call,clone_size,d_call,cdr3_aa,cdr3_nt
TRBJ2-3,TRBV25-1,-,-,CASSDPKAHLSDTQYF,TGTGCCAGCAGTGACCCGAAGGCCCATCTGTCAGATACGCAGTATTTT
TRBJ2-1,TRBV7-9,-,TRBD2,CASSLVASGASEQFF,TGTGCCAGCAGCTTAGTGGCTAGCGGGGCCTCTGAGCAGTTCTTC
TRBJ2-5,TRBV20-1,many,TRBD2,CSARIWREAEETQYF,TGCAGTGCTAGAATTTGGCGGGAGGCCGAAGAGACCCAGTACTTC
TRBJ2-7,TRBV12-3/TRBV12-4,-,-,CASSFRRRASEQYF,TGTGCCAGCAGTTTCCGACGGAGGGCGAGTGAGCAGTACTTC
TRBJ2-1,TRBV12-3/TRBV12-4,few,TRBD1,CASSPGTGEHEQFF,TGTGCCAGCAGCCCCGGGACAGGGGAGCATGAGCAGTTCTTC
TRBJ2-5,TRBV12-3/TRBV12-4,few,TRBD2,CASTLGTSNDEQYF,TGTGCCAGCACCCTAGGGACTAGCAACGATGAGCAGTACTTC
TRBJ2-7,TRBV20-1,-,-,CSASAKHQWGSSYEQYF,TGCAGTGCTAGCGCGAAGCACCAGTGGGGGAGCTCCTACGAGCAGTACTTC
TRBJ2-7,TRBV7-9,few,-,CASSLGSRDTTYEQYF,TGTGCCAGCAGCTTAGGATCCCGGGACACCACCTACGAGCAGTACTTC
TRBJ2-1,TRBV20-1,-,-,CSALYPGTSYNEQFF,TGCAGTGCTCTTTATCCCGGGACTTCCTACAATGAGCAGTTCTTC
TRBJ2-5,TRBV7-2,few,TRBD2,CASSLSAGGAETQYF,TGTGCCAGCAGCTTATCAGCGGGGGGGGCGGAGACCCAGTACTTC
TRBJ1-4,TRBV5-1,-,-,CASSLGSADLKEKLFF,TGCGCCAGCAGCTTGGGGTCGGCGGACTTAAAGGAAAAACTGTTTTTT
TRBJ1-4,TRBV3-1,-,-,CASSQDRELNEKLFF,TGTGCCAGCAGCCAAGATCGGGAGCTCAATGAAAAACTGTTTTTT
TRBJ1-6,TRBV12-3/TRBV12-4,-,TRBD1,CASSSRQGTNSPLHF,TGTGCCAGCAGCTCGCGACAGGGAACAAATTCACCCCTCCACTTT
TRBJ1-4,TRBV7-9,few,-,CAFTGNEKLFF,TGTGCCTTTACAGGGAATGAAAAACTGTTTTTT
TRBJ2-5,TRBV30,-,-,CAWSYTGIGFYGQYF,TGTGCCTGGAGCTATACAGGGATCGGATTCTACGGGCAGTACTTC
TRBJ2-6,TRBV4-1,few,TRBD2,CASSHRFGRPGGGANVLTF,TGCGCCAGCAGCCACAGGTTCGGACGCCCGGGGGGAGGGGCCAACGTCCTGACTTTC
TRBJ2-7,TRBV28,few,-,CASRPTGNWVLYF,TGTGCCAGCCGGCCTACAGGGAATTGGGTTCTGTACTTC
TRBJ2-6,TRBV5-1,-,-,CASSLDRANVLTF,TGCGCCAGCAGCCTGGACAGGGCCAACGTCCTGACTTTC